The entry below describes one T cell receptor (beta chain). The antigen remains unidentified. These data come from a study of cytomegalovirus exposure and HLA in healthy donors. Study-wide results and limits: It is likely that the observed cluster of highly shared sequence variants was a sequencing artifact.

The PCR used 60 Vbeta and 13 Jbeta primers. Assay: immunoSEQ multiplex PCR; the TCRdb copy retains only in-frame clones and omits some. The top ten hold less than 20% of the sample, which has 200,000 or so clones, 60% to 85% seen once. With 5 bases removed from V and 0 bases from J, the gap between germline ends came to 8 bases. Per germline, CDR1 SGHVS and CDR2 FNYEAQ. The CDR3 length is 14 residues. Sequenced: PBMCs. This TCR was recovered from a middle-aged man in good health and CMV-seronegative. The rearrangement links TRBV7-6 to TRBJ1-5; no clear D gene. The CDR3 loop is CASSETNSNQPQHF. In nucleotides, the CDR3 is TGTGCCAGCAGCGAGACTAATAGCAATCAGCCCCAGCATTTT.